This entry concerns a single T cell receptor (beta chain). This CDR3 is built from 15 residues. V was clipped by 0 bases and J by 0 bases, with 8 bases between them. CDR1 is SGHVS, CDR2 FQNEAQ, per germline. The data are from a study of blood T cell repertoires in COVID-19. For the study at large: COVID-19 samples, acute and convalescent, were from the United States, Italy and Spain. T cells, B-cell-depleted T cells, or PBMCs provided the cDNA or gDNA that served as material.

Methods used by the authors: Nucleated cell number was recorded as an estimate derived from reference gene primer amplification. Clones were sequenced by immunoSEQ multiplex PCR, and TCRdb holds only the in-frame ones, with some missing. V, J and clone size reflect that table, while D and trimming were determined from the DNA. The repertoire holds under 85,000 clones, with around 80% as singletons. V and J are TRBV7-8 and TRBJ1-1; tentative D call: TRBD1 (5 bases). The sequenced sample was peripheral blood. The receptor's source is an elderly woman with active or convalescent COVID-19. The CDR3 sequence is CASSLASGMNTEAFF. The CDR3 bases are TGTGCCAGCAGCTTAGCATCAGGGATGAACACTGAAGCTTTCTTT.